This is a list of T cell receptor beta chains from one sample in a study of HIV-infected children after antiretroviral therapy interruption. MiXCR, applied by TCRdb to the 3' RACE reads, yields one record per CDR3 protein. The sample lists about 46,000 distinct CDR3 sequences; around 4% were seen once. The material sequenced was CD45RA+ CD4+ T cells from PBMCs, pooled from several time points, taken from a donor given antiretroviral therapy, either interrupted or continuous. The receptors come from a pool of human donors with HIV. The CDR3 runs from the conserved cysteine through the conserved F or W. Each record gives: CDR3 protein, CDR3 DNA, J gene, clone size, D gene, V gene. A D gene is named only where the DNA matches it firmly. Only part of the rows carry a size: once, few, many, or a class if the clone is expanded.

cdr3_aa: CASTDRTGVSNQPQHF; cdr3_nt: TGTGCCAGCACCGATAGGACGGGCGTTAGCAATCAGCCCCAGCATTTT; j_call: TRBJ1-5; clone_size: many; d_call: NA; v_call: TRBV6-1
cdr3_aa: CASSPDRIPSTDTQYF; cdr3_nt: TGTGCCAGCAGCCCTGACAGAATCCCTAGCACAGATACGCAGTATTTT; j_call: TRBJ2-3; clone_size: many; d_call: NA; v_call: TRBV7-2
cdr3_aa: CSASGGNTDTQYF; cdr3_nt: TGCAGTGCTAGCGGGGGGAACACAGATACGCAGTATTTT; j_call: TRBJ2-3; clone_size: many; d_call: TRBD2; v_call: TRBV20-1
cdr3_aa: CASSLALQGVGTEAFF; cdr3_nt: TGCGCCAGCAGCTTGGCCCTACAGGGGGTTGGCACTGAAGCTTTCTTT; j_call: TRBJ1-1; clone_size: few; d_call: TRBD1; v_call: TRBV5-1
cdr3_aa: CASTLETDNQPQHF; cdr3_nt: TGCGCCAGCACCCTGGAGACGGATAATCAGCCCCAGCATTTT; j_call: TRBJ1-5; clone_size: many; d_call: NA; v_call: TRBV23-1
cdr3_aa: CASSYPGTGVGRNQPQHF; cdr3_nt: TGTGCCAGCAGTTACCCCGGGACAGGGGTCGGGAGGAATCAGCCCCAGCATTTT; j_call: TRBJ1-5; clone_size: many; d_call: TRBD1; v_call: TRBV28
cdr3_aa: CASSRISGGAGEQFF; cdr3_nt: TGTGCCAGCAGCCGAATTAGCGGGGGGGCCGGTGAGCAGTTCTTC; j_call: TRBJ2-1; clone_size: many; d_call: TRBD2; v_call: TRBV14
cdr3_aa: CAISSTGTTEAFF; cdr3_nt: TGTGCCATCAGTAGCACAGGGACCACTGAAGCTTTCTTT; j_call: TRBJ1-1; clone_size: many; d_call: NA; v_call: TRBV10-3
cdr3_aa: CASSLYQGLGGYTF; cdr3_nt: TGTGCCAGCAGTTTATACCAGGGGTTGGGAGGCTACACCTTC; j_call: TRBJ1-2; clone_size: many; d_call: NA; v_call: TRBV12-3/TRBV12-4
cdr3_aa: CASSSNRGSGANVLTF; cdr3_nt: TGTGCCAGCAGTTCGAACAGGGGGTCTGGGGCCAACGTCCTGACTTTC; j_call: TRBJ2-6; clone_size: many; d_call: TRBD1; v_call: TRBV28
cdr3_aa: CASSQGPETSVGGYTF; cdr3_nt: TGCGCCAGCAGCCAGGGGCCGGAGACCAGCGTTGGAGGCTACACCTTC; j_call: TRBJ1-2; clone_size: many; d_call: NA; v_call: TRBV4-1
cdr3_aa: CSARSSGTYEQYF; cdr3_nt: TGCAGTGCTAGGTCTTCCGGAACCTACGAGCAGTACTTC; j_call: TRBJ2-7; clone_size: many; d_call: NA; v_call: TRBV20-1
cdr3_aa: CSVEGDRGAEKLFF; cdr3_nt: TGCAGCGTTGAAGGGGACAGGGGGGCAGAAAAACTGTTTTTT; j_call: TRBJ1-4; clone_size: few; d_call: TRBD1; v_call: TRBV29-1
cdr3_aa: CASIGSSGARGHLNTEAFF; cdr3_nt: TGTGCCAGCATAGGGAGTTCCGGGGCTCGGGGACACCTGAACACTGAAGCTTTCTTT; j_call: TRBJ1-1; clone_size: many; d_call: NA; v_call: TRBV28
cdr3_aa: CASSQTGNSNQPQHF; cdr3_nt: TGCGCCAGCAGCCAAACCGGGAACAGCAATCAGCCCCAGCATTTT; j_call: TRBJ1-5; clone_size: many; d_call: NA; v_call: TRBV4-1
cdr3_aa: CASSQDLNSPLHF; cdr3_nt: TGTGCCAGCAGCCAAGACCTGAATTCACCCCTCCACTTT; j_call: TRBJ1-6; clone_size: few; d_call: NA; v_call: TRBV14
cdr3_aa: CAIRDTGDTEAFF; cdr3_nt: TGTGCCATCAGAGACACAGGGGACACTGAAGCTTTCTTT; j_call: TRBJ1-1; clone_size: NA; d_call: TRBD1; v_call: TRBV10-3
cdr3_aa: CASSSFPRTLSPLHF; cdr3_nt: TGTGCCAGCAGTTCGTTTCCCCGGACACTTTCACCCCTCCACTTT; j_call: TRBJ1-6; clone_size: many; d_call: NA; v_call: TRBV27
cdr3_aa: CASSPPTGSSTNEKLFF; cdr3_nt: TGTGCCAGCAGTCCGCCAACAGGCAGTTCAACTAATGAAAAACTGTTTTTT; j_call: TRBJ1-4; clone_size: NA; d_call: NA; v_call: TRBV12-3/TRBV12-4
cdr3_aa: CASSPRGSQNQPQHF; cdr3_nt: TGTGCCAGCAGTCCCCGGGGCAGCCAGAATCAGCCCCAGCATTTT; j_call: TRBJ1-5; clone_size: medium-sized; d_call: NA; v_call: TRBV12-3/TRBV12-4
cdr3_aa: CATSRVLPTSGTDTQYF; cdr3_nt: TGTGCCACCAGCAGGGTTCTACCGACTAGCGGCACAGATACGCAGTATTTT; j_call: TRBJ2-3; clone_size: many; d_call: TRBD2; v_call: TRBV15
cdr3_aa: CSGRTGTFTEAFF; cdr3_nt: TGCAGTGGCCGAACAGGGACGTTCACTGAAGCTTTCTTT; j_call: TRBJ1-1; clone_size: many; d_call: NA; v_call: TRBV20-1
cdr3_aa: CASAGGGGPPTKNIQYF; cdr3_nt: TGTGCCAGCGCCGGGGGAGGGGGCCCGCCAACCAAAAACATTCAGTACTTC; j_call: TRBJ2-4; clone_size: NA; d_call: NA; v_call: TRBV12-3/TRBV12-4
cdr3_aa: CSGGSFNTEAFF; cdr3_nt: TGCAGCGGAGGGAGTTTCAACACTGAAGCTTTCTTT; j_call: TRBJ1-1; clone_size: many; d_call: NA; v_call: TRBV29-1
cdr3_aa: CACRDKYHEQYF; cdr3_nt: TGTGCCTGCCGGGACAAGTACCACGAGCAGTACTTC; j_call: TRBJ2-7; clone_size: many; d_call: NA; v_call: TRBV6-1
cdr3_aa: CASSIDPNSPLHF; cdr3_nt: TGTGCCAGTAGTATAGATCCTAATTCACCCCTCCACTTT; j_call: TRBJ1-6; clone_size: NA; d_call: NA; v_call: TRBV19
cdr3_aa: CASSAGTVSSYNEQFF; cdr3_nt: TGCGCCAGCAGTGCCGGGACGGTAAGCTCCTACAATGAGCAGTTCTTC; j_call: TRBJ2-1; clone_size: many; d_call: NA; v_call: TRBV5-1
cdr3_aa: CSVDLPRGSDEQFF; cdr3_nt: TGCAGCGTTGATTTACCCAGGGGTTCGGATGAGCAGTTCTTC; j_call: TRBJ2-1; clone_size: many; d_call: NA; v_call: TRBV29-1
cdr3_aa: CASSFSVTANTEAFF; cdr3_nt: TGTGCCAGCAGCTTCTCGGTGACGGCGAACACTGAAGCTTTCTTT; j_call: TRBJ1-1; clone_size: NA; d_call: NA; v_call: TRBV7-2
cdr3_aa: CASSSTRSPLGRDTGELFF; cdr3_nt: TGTGCCAGCAGCTCTACACGGTCTCCCCTCGGACGGGACACCGGGGAGCTGTTTTTT; j_call: TRBJ2-2; clone_size: many; d_call: NA; v_call: TRBV11-2
cdr3_aa: CASSLGGTGGSQPQHF; cdr3_nt: TGTGCCAGCAGTTTAGGAGGGACAGGGGGCTCTCAGCCCCAGCATTTT; j_call: TRBJ1-5; clone_size: many; d_call: TRBD1; v_call: TRBV28
cdr3_aa: CASSHRLAGDNYGYTF; cdr3_nt: TGTGCCAGCAGCCACCGGCTGGCAGGGGACAACTATGGCTACACCTTC; j_call: TRBJ1-2; clone_size: NA; d_call: NA; v_call: TRBV3-1
cdr3_aa: CASSSGDRVRQPQHF; cdr3_nt: TGTGCCAGCAGTTCCGGGGACAGGGTCCGACAGCCCCAGCATTTT; j_call: TRBJ1-5; clone_size: few; d_call: TRBD1; v_call: TRBV28
cdr3_aa: CASSLEGLAVAHEQYF; cdr3_nt: TGCGCCAGCAGCTTGGAGGGGCTAGCGGTCGCCCACGAGCAGTACTTC; j_call: TRBJ2-7; clone_size: few; d_call: TRBD2; v_call: TRBV5-1
cdr3_aa: CAFSSFSGDTQYF; cdr3_nt: TGTGCCTTCTCTAGCTTCTCAGGGGATACGCAGTATTTT; j_call: TRBJ2-3; clone_size: many; d_call: NA; v_call: TRBV30
cdr3_aa: CASSNLAATSTDTQYF; cdr3_nt: TGTGCCAGCAGCAACCTAGCGGCGACTAGCACAGATACGCAGTATTTT; j_call: TRBJ2-3; clone_size: NA; d_call: TRBD2; v_call: TRBV7-2
cdr3_aa: CASSLEGGQYSNQPQHF; cdr3_nt: TGTGCCAGCAGCTTAGAAGGGGGACAGTATAGCAATCAGCCCCAGCATTTT; j_call: TRBJ1-5; clone_size: many; d_call: TRBD1; v_call: TRBV7-2
cdr3_aa: CASSLIRGARSNTEAFF; cdr3_nt: TGTGCCAGCAGTTTAATTCGGGGGGCGCGAAGTAACACTGAAGCTTTCTTT; j_call: TRBJ1-1; clone_size: many; d_call: NA; v_call: TRBV12-3/TRBV12-4
cdr3_aa: CASSLDAGGRVEQFF; cdr3_nt: TGTGCCAGCAGCTTAGACGCGGGGGGGCGGGTTGAGCAGTTCTTC; j_call: TRBJ2-1; clone_size: many; d_call: TRBD2; v_call: TRBV7-2
cdr3_aa: CASSLIAEQFF; cdr3_nt: TGTGCCAGCAGCTTAATAGCTGAGCAGTTCTTC; j_call: TRBJ2-1; clone_size: few; d_call: NA; v_call: TRBV7-2
cdr3_aa: CASSETRGLNNQPQHF; cdr3_nt: TGTGCCAGCAGTGAAACTAGGGGTTTAAACAATCAGCCCCAGCATTTT; j_call: TRBJ1-5; clone_size: NA; d_call: NA; v_call: TRBV6-4
cdr3_aa: CASSPEQTYQPQHF; cdr3_nt: TGTGCCAGCTCACCAGAACAGACCTATCAGCCCCAGCATTTT; j_call: TRBJ1-5; clone_size: many; d_call: NA; v_call: TRBV18
cdr3_aa: CASSPPAGPGRGTPQHF; cdr3_nt: TGTGCCAGCTCACCCCCCGCCGGGCCGGGACGGGGGACGCCCCAGCATTTT; j_call: TRBJ1-5; clone_size: many; d_call: NA; v_call: TRBV18
cdr3_aa: CASSQALSGGNSDTQYF; cdr3_nt: TGTGCCAGCAGCCAAGCGTTGTCGGGAGGGAACTCAGATACGCAGTATTTT; j_call: TRBJ2-3; clone_size: medium-sized; d_call: TRBD2; v_call: TRBV4-2
cdr3_aa: CASSLQGSSAYEQYF; cdr3_nt: TGTGCCAGCAGTTTGCAGGGGTCGAGTGCCTACGAGCAGTACTTC; j_call: TRBJ2-7; clone_size: many; d_call: NA; v_call: TRBV28
cdr3_aa: CSASPMPNSPLHF; cdr3_nt: TGCAGTGCTAGTCCCATGCCTAATTCACCCCTCCACTTT; j_call: TRBJ1-6; clone_size: many; d_call: NA; v_call: TRBV20-1
cdr3_aa: CASSLAGVPEQPQHF; cdr3_nt: TGCGCCAGCAGCTTGGCGGGAGTGCCAGAGCAGCCCCAGCATTTT; j_call: TRBJ1-5; clone_size: many; d_call: NA; v_call: TRBV5-1
cdr3_aa: CASSEKRGKETQYF; cdr3_nt: TGCGCCAGCAGTGAAAAGCGGGGGAAAGAGACCCAGTACTTC; j_call: TRBJ2-5; clone_size: NA; d_call: TRBD2; v_call: TRBV10-1
cdr3_aa: CASSLTANYGYTF; cdr3_nt: TGTGCCAGCAGTCTGACAGCTAACTATGGCTACACCTTC; j_call: TRBJ1-2; clone_size: many; d_call: NA; v_call: TRBV2
cdr3_aa: CASRGSDNYGYTF; cdr3_nt: TGCGCCAGCAGAGGCAGTGATAACTATGGCTACACCTTC; j_call: TRBJ1-2; clone_size: many; d_call: NA; v_call: TRBV10-2
cdr3_aa: CASSFHLTGYNEQFF; cdr3_nt: TGCGCCAGCAGCTTCCACCTGACAGGGTACAATGAGCAGTTCTTC; j_call: TRBJ2-1; clone_size: many; d_call: TRBD1; v_call: TRBV5-1
cdr3_aa: CASSPEGAGGYTF; cdr3_nt: TGTGCCAGCTCACCAGAAGGGGCTGGTGGCTACACCTTC; j_call: TRBJ1-2; clone_size: many; d_call: NA; v_call: TRBV18
cdr3_aa: CASSEVGGLTQYF; cdr3_nt: TGTGCCAGCAGTGAAGTCGGAGGACTGACGCAGTATTTT; j_call: TRBJ2-3; clone_size: many; d_call: NA; v_call: TRBV2
cdr3_aa: CASSDPIGQGNQPQHF; cdr3_nt: TGTGCCAGCAGTGATCCTATAGGACAGGGTAATCAGCCCCAGCATTTT; j_call: TRBJ1-5; clone_size: many; d_call: TRBD1; v_call: TRBV2
cdr3_aa: CSVDSPLFTGPAYF; cdr3_nt: TGCAGCGTTGATTCTCCCCTTTTTACAGGGCCCGCGTACTTC; j_call: TRBJ2-4; clone_size: NA; d_call: NA; v_call: TRBV29-1
cdr3_aa: CSAPGPSGYTF; cdr3_nt: TGCAGTGCTCCAGGGCCCAGTGGCTACACCTTC; j_call: TRBJ1-2; clone_size: many; d_call: NA; v_call: TRBV20-1
cdr3_aa: CASSSGQKAFF; cdr3_nt: TGTGCCAGCAGCTCTGGACAGAAAGCTTTCTTT; j_call: TRBJ1-1; clone_size: many; d_call: NA; v_call: TRBV27
cdr3_aa: CSAQMIRQGTNYGYTF; cdr3_nt: TGCAGTGCCCAGATGATAAGACAGGGAACTAACTATGGCTACACCTTC; j_call: TRBJ1-2; clone_size: many; d_call: TRBD1; v_call: TRBV20-1
cdr3_aa: CASSRTVDNSPLHF; cdr3_nt: TGCGCCAGCAGTCGGACTGTTGATAATTCACCCCTCCACTTT; j_call: TRBJ1-6; clone_size: many; d_call: NA; v_call: TRBV5-1
cdr3_aa: CASSSDRDRNTEAFF; cdr3_nt: TGTGCCAGCAGTTCGGACAGGGACCGGAACACTGAAGCTTTCTTT; j_call: TRBJ1-1; clone_size: many; d_call: TRBD1; v_call: TRBV6-5